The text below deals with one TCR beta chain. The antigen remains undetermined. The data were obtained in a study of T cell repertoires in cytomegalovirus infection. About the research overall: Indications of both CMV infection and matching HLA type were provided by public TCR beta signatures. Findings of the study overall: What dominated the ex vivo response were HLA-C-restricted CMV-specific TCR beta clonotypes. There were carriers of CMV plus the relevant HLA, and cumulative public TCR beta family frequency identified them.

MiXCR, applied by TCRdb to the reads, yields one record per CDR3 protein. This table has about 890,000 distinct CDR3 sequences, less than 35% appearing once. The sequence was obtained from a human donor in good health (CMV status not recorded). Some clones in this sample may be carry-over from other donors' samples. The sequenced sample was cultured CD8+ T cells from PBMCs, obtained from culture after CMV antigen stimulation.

The CDR3 bases are TGCGCCAGCAGCTTGTGGACTAGCGGGCATAGCACAGATACGCAGTATTTT. Translating it yields CASSLWTSGHSTDTQYF. The rearrangement links TRBV5-1 to TRBJ2-3; 11 bases map to TRBD2. V dropped 1 base and J dropped 0; count of bases not matched to a gene: 4. The germline CDR1 and CDR2 sequences are SGHRS and YFSETQ. This CDR3 spans 17 amino acids.